This T cell receptor (beta chain) was sequenced during a study of blood T cell repertoires in COVID-19. Background on the study: The samples span acute and convalescent COVID-19 from the United States, Italy and Spain.

TCRdb's table, derived via immunoSEQ multiplex PCR, lists solely in-frame clones and lacks some. The repertoire holds around 100,000 clones, with less than 85% as singletons. Recruited during active infection, patients (from Seattle) were subsequently followed longitudinally. This CDR3 is built from 16 residues. J gave up 5 bases and V 5 bases, and 12 bases lay outside the gene matches. Germline CDR1 KGHSH, CDR2 LQKENI. V is TRBV18 and J is TRBJ2-1; 7 bases align to TRBD1. This receptor was identified in a man in his 70s with COVID-19, enrolled during active disease. The sample was peripheral blood. In DNA, the CDR3 is TGTGCCAGCTCAAAACTCTACGGGACAGTTAACAATGAGCAGTTCTTC. It is translated as CASSKLYGTVNNEQFF.